The present T cell receptor beta chain was sequenced within a study of CD8+CD57+ T cells in acquired aplastic anemia. Study-level background: Mean yield of DNA from sorted CD4+ and CD8+ cells was approximately 3 ug. Whole-study findings and limits: It was found that approximately 29 CD8+ CDR3 sequences were shared between patients and controls.

The CDR3 runs to 15 residues. After removal of 5 bases from V and 7 bases from J, the junction contained 10 bases not matched to a gene. Germline values: CDR1 LNHDA, CDR2 SQIVND (reference sequence). Genomic DNA provided the template from which TCR beta VDJ and CDR3 profiles were obtained. TCRdb passed the reads through MiXCR, listing each CDR3 protein once. The sample holds 86,000 or so distinct CDR3 sequences, 40% to 50% seen once. As regards this clonotype: Its specificity is unknown.

The specimen was sorted CD4+, CD8+, or CD8+CD57+ T cells (not recorded which) from PBMCs. This clonotype originated in a human donor in good health, serving as a control. The J gene is TRBJ2-5, the V gene TRBV19; 10 bases are shared with TRBD1. CDR3 protein: CASSEGRGTGVTQYF. The CDR3 DNA reads TGTGCCAGTAGTGAGGGCAGGGGGACAGGGGTGACCCAGTACTTC.